The source of this T cell receptor beta chain is a study of cytomegalovirus exposure and HLA in healthy donors. Study-level results: CMV antigen specificity of three CMV-associated chains was confirmed in vitro. Clusters of TCRs from the first cohort tended to co-occur in the 120 or so validation repertoires (as a later analysis found).

This clone was recorded at least ten times. Its antigen is not identified. The assay was immunoSEQ multiplex PCR, and TCRdb's table has in-frame clones only and misses some. The data hold around 130,000 clones, with 85% observed a single time. The CDR3 length is 13 residues. Trimming cost V 11 bases and J 4 bases; bases outside gene matches: 8. In germline, CDR1 is LNHDA, CDR2 SQIVND (reference sequence). The chain carries TRBV19 and TRBJ1-3; TRBD1 matches at 7 bases. Material for sequencing was PBMCs. The clonotype comes from a woman aged 30 to 39 in good health and CMV-seronegative. DNA for the CDR3: TGTGCCGCTAACGACAGGGTGGGAAACACCATATATTTT. This encodes CAANDRVGNTIYF.